The T cell receptor (beta chain) under discussion was sequenced for a study of blood T cell repertoires in COVID-19. Study information: Sites across the United States, Italy and Spain contributed samples from acute and convalescent COVID-19. Nucleic acid was either cDNA or gDNA, and it came from T cells, B-cell-depleted T cells, or PBMCs.

Researchers sorted participants into cohorts using their self-reported clinical history. This clone was recorded only once. The V gene's germline CDR1 is SGHDT and CDR2 YYEEEE. Trimming at V came to 4 bases and at J to 4 bases, leaving 9 bases not matched to a gene. This CDR3 has 15 residues. Libraries were prepared by immunoSEQ multiplex PCR; TCRdb keeps only in-frame clonotypes and omits some of them. The sample gives approximately 480,000 clones, 75% to 90% of which show up once; around 0.64% is in the top ten. The receptor comes from a woman under 30 who had recovered from COVID-19. The sample taken for sequencing was PBMCs or T cells enriched from blood (not recorded which). V usage is TRBV5-6 and J usage is TRBJ1-2, with TRBD1 identical over 8 bases. CDR3 amino acids: CASSLQDRDFYGYTF. CDR3 DNA: TGTGCCAGCAGCCTCCAGGACAGGGACTTCTATGGCTACACCTTC.